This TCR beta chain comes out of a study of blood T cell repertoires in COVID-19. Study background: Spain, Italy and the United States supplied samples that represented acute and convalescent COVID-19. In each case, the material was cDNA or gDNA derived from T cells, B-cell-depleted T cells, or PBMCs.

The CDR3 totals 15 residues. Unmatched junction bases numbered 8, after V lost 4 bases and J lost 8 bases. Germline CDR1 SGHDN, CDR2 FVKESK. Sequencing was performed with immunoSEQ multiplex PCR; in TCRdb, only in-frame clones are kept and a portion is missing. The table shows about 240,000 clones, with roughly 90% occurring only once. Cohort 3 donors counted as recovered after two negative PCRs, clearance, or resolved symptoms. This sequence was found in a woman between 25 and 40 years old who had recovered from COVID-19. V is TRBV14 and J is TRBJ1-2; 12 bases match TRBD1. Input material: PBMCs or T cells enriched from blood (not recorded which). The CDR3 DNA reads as TGTGCCAGCAGCCCCGGGACAGGGGGCTTCCGGGGCTACACCTTC. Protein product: CASSPGTGGFRGYTF.